The 24 T cell receptor beta chains below were found in one sample sequenced in a study of read filtering for tumor transcriptome and immune sequencing. From approximately 400 ng of RNA, a library with molecular barcoded alpha/delta and beta/gamma adaptors was made. In TCRdb, the reads were re-called with MiXCR into one record per CDR3 protein. Seen here are more than 100,000 distinct CDR3 sequences, 10% to 15% observed once, and the top ten hold 9.5% to 12%. Sequences were obtained from a population of CD138-negative cells sorted from bone marrow. The receptors stem from a donor aged 40 or over with multiple myeloma.

As regards this clonotype: A much larger clone is a single base away; this may be a read error. V gene TRBV12-3 or TRBV12-4 combines with J gene TRBJ1-4, with 7 bases lining up with TRBD1. The CDR3 length is 13 residues. The CDR3 DNA is TGTGCCAGCACCTTGACAGGGATTGAAAACCTGTTTTTT. Residues: CASTLTGIENLFF.

This clonotype was counted between two and nine times. The chain uses TRBV6-5 and TRBJ1-5; TRBD1 aligns across 9 bases. Unmatched junction bases numbered 5, after V lost 6 bases and J lost 2 bases. This CDR3 has 15 residues. CDR1 is MNHEY and CDR2 is SVGAGI in the germline V gene. CDR3 DNA sequence: TGTGCCAGCAGGTCACAGGGGGCCGGCAATCAGCCCCAGCATTTT. Protein sequence: CASRSQGAGNQPQHF.

This clonotype was seen many times. DNA for the CDR3: TGTGCCACCAGTGATTTGAGCCCTCGCTCCTACAATGAGCAGTTCTTC. It encodes CATSDLSPRSYNEQFF. This chain joins TRBV24-1 and TRBJ2-1; D remains unclear. The germline gives CDR1 KGHDR, CDR2 SFDVKD. This CDR3 contains 16 residues. V dropped 0 bases and J dropped 0 bases, with 8 bases sitting between them.

V is TRBV5-1 and J is TRBJ1-1; D is uncertain. Looked up from germline, CDR1 is SGHRS and CDR2 is YFSETQ. V shed 4 bases and J shed 1 base, with 11 bases lying between them. This CDR3 contains 14 residues. CDR3 DNA sequence: TGCGCCAGCAGCCCCCTGGCAGGGAACACTGAAGCTTTCTTT. Translated, it gives CASSPLAGNTEAFF.

As for this clonotype: A much larger clone sits a single nucleotide away, making a read error possible. The V call is TRBV19, the J call TRBJ2-3, with a tentative D call TRBD2 (5 bases). The CDR3 covers 14 residues. Between the trimmed V and J ends, which lost 6 bases and 1 base, there was a span of 11 bases. Germline CDR1 reads LNHDA; CDR2 reads SQIVND (reference sequence). The CDR3 region has the DNA TGTGCCAGTAGGGAAGTGGGAGGCACAGATACGCAGTATTTT. This gives the protein CASREVGGTDTQYF.

In its sample, this clonotype was seen many times. V usage is TRBV23-1 and J usage is TRBJ1-5, with unresolved D. TRBV23-1 falls under the ORF class, with uncertain function. V was clipped by 7 bases and J by 6 bases, with 22 bases between them. The CDR3 has 16 residues. The CDR3 reads CASTHPRRLGCQPQHF. For the CDR3, the DNA is TGCGCCAGCACCCATCCCCGGCGCCTAGGGTGTCAGCCCCAGCATTTT.

At least ten counts were recorded for this clonotype. The J gene is TRBJ2-1, the V gene TRBV3-1, with a weak D call TRBD1 (6 bases). Germline V gene sequence: CDR1 LGHDT, CDR2 YNNKEL (reference sequence). CDR3 length: 14 residues. Deletions cut 7 bases from V and 6 bases from J, with 16 bases between. The CDR3: CASTPGGRGNEQFF. CDR3 nucleotide sequence: TGTGCCAGCACCCCCGGCGGCAGGGGCAATGAGCAGTTCTTC.

This clonotype was detected ten times or more. The chain is built from TRBV29-1 and TRBJ2-3, with D possibly matching TRBD2 (6 bases). V was trimmed by 3 bases and J by 0 bases, leaving 19 bases between them. The CDR3 consists of 17 residues. Germline CDR1 reads SQVTM; CDR2 reads ANQGSEA. In DNA, the CDR3 is TGCAGCGTTGATCTCCCCGGGACTTTTTCTAGCACAGATACGCAGTATTTT. This sequence encodes CSVDLPGTFSSTDTQYF.

This clonotype was counted at least ten times. The CDR3 region has the DNA TGTGCCAGCAGACGGGACAGTGGCTACGGGTACAATGAGCAGTTCTTC. Residues: CASRRDSGYGYNEQFF. The rearrangement uses TRBV6-5 and TRBJ2-1; 7 positions match TRBD1. The junction had 12 bases not matched to a gene; V was cut back by 6 bases and J by 4 bases. This CDR3 is built from 16 residues. Germline CDR1 and CDR2: MNHEY and SVGAGI.

This clonotype has at least ten counts. This rearrangement joins TRBV5-1 to TRBJ2-1, with TRBD2 matching over 8 bases. Germline V gives CDR1 SGHRS, CDR2 YFSETQ. V was clipped by 1 base and J by 7 bases; unmatched bases: 4. The length of the CDR3 is 14 residues. CDR3 nucleotides: TGCGCCAGCAGCTTGTCCACTAGCGGAAATGAGCAGTTCTTC. Encoded protein: CASSLSTSGNEQFF.

This clonotype occurred a few times. At one of its ends the junction is not consistent with the germline gene, which may arise from a read error. The genes are TRBV28 and TRBJ2-7; 7 bases are a match to TRBD1. Germline V CDR1 and CDR2: MDHEN, SYDVKM. The CDR3 has 13 amino acids. CDR3 residues: CVSSSVQGREQYF. The CDR3 region has the DNA TGTGTCAGCAGTTCCGTACAGGGGCGCGAGCAGTACTTC.

There are many counts of this clonotype. The V call is TRBV29-1, the J call TRBJ2-1; 13 positions match TRBD2. Germline CDR1 is SQVTM and CDR2 is ANQGSEA. The ends lost 5 bases at V and 3 bases at J; junction bases unmatched: 1. The CDR3 contains 14 residues. The CDR3 DNA sequence: TGCAGCGTTAGGACTAGCGGGAGCTACAATGAGCAGTTCTTC. This codes for CSVRTSGSYNEQFF.

Notes on this clonotype: This may stem from a read error, because a much larger clone lies one nucleotide away. The CDR3 protein is CASSARTGSSQAFF. DNA of the CDR3: TGCGCCAGCAGCGCAAGGACAGGGTCATCGCAGGCTTTCTTT. The chain links TRBV5-1 to TRBJ1-1; 8 positions agree with TRBD1. With V trimmed by 4 bases and J by 11 bases, 13 bases remained unmatched. Looked up from germline, CDR1 is SGHRS and CDR2 is YFSETQ. The CDR3 length is 14 residues. Full variable domain (missing parts from reference TRBV5-1 and TRBJ1-1): KAGVTQTPRYLIKTRGQQVTLSCSPISGHRSVSWYQQTPGQGLQFLFEYFSETQRNKGNFPGRFSGRQFSNSRSEMNVSTLELGDSALYLCASSARTGSSQAFFGQGTRLTVV.

A note on this clonotype: Possible read error: a much larger clone is one base away. This sequence joins TRBV5-1 and TRBJ2-7, with 9 positions matching TRBD1. The V gene's germline CDR1 is SGHRS and CDR2 YFSETQ. The CDR3 extends over 15 amino acids. CDR3 region: CASSLPGTGTYEQCF. The DNA for the CDR3 is TGCGCCAGCAGCTTGCCGGGGACAGGGACCTACGAGCAGTGCTTC.

This clonotype was observed many times. The V call is TRBV5-1, the J call TRBJ2-1; D tentatively reads TRBD1 or TRBD2 (5 bases each). The V end lost 3 bases, the J end lost 9 bases, and 16 bases lay between the germline ends. Germline V CDR1 and CDR2: SGHRS, YFSETQ. This CDR3 contains 14 residues. The CDR3 region has the DNA TGCGCCAGCAGCTACTCCCGGGACGCGGCTGAGCAGTTCTTC. Translation gives CASSYSRDAAEQFF.

This clonotype was detected ten times or more. The CDR3 nucleotides are TGTGCCAGCAGTTTACTAGCGGGATCGGATGATACGCAGTATTTT. Encoded protein: CASSLLAGSDDTQYF. The V gene is TRBV28, the J gene TRBJ2-3; 9 bases fit TRBD2. V was clipped by 2 bases and J by 6 bases; unmatched bases: 6. Germline CDR1 reads MDHEN; CDR2 reads SYDVKM. This CDR3 comprises 15 residues.

The table lists this clonotype with many counts. This chain uses TRBV7-3 with TRBJ2-3, with 9 bases that match TRBD2. CDR1 is SGHTA, CDR2 FQGTGA, per germline. Trimming cost V 5 bases and J 5 bases; bases outside gene matches: 14. The CDR3 totals 17 residues. CDR3 DNA sequence: TGTGCCAGCAGCGCCGGGGGGCGGGAGGGACCTCAAGATACGCAGTATTTT. It codes for CASSAGGREGPQDTQYF.

This sequence joins TRBV19 and TRBJ2-1, with 8 nucleotides matching TRBD2. Trimming at V came to 6 bases and at J to 4 bases, leaving 11 bases not matched to a gene. Germline CDR1 and CDR2: LNHDA and SQIVND (reference sequence). This CDR3 has 16 amino acids. The CDR3 region is CASSRPGTSGYNEQFF. CDR3 nucleotides: TGTGCCAGTAGCAGGCCGGGAACTAGCGGATACAATGAGCAGTTCTTC.

Of note for this clonotype: This may be a read error, as it is one base from a much larger clone. The CDR3: CCASRGFGYTF. CDR3 in DNA: TGCTGTGCTAGCAGGGGATTTGGCTACACCTTC. The genes are TRBV20-1 and TRBJ1-2; TRBD1 is a possible D gene (6 bases). Per the germline V gene, CDR1 is DFQATT and CDR2 is SNEGSKA (reference sequence). The CDR3 runs to 11 residues.

This clonotype has at least ten counts. The chain has TRBV7-9 and TRBJ1-4; no reliable D call. CDR1 and CDR2 (germline): SEHNR, FQNEAQ (reference sequence). The length of the CDR3 is 14 residues. V was trimmed by 3 bases and J by 0 bases, leaving 5 bases between them. The CDR3: CASSFAATNEKLFF. The CDR3 DNA reads as TGTGCCAGCAGCTTCGCCGCAACTAATGAAAAACTGTTTTTT.

This clonotype was counted ten times or more. The rearrangement joins TRBV7-2 to TRBJ2-1; a weak D match, TRBD2 (6 bases). Trimming removed 4 bases from V and 5 bases from J, with 15 bases in between. The CDR3 has 15 amino acids. Germline loops: CDR1 SGHTA, CDR2 FQGNSA. CDR3 DNA: TGTGCCAGCAGCTACGGGACTGACTATCACAATGAGCAGTTCTTC. Translated, it gives CASSYGTDYHNEQFF.

Many counts were recorded for this clonotype. The CDR3 DNA sequence: TGTGCCAGCAGCTTAGTAGCGGACCTCAGCACAGATACGCAGTATTTT. Protein sequence: CASSLVADLSTDTQYF. The chain is built from TRBV7-2 and TRBJ2-3; D might be TRBD2 (6 bases). V was trimmed by 1 base and J by 0 bases, leaving 11 bases between them. Looked up from germline, CDR1 is SGHTA and CDR2 is FQGNSA. This CDR3 contains 16 residues.

This clonotype showed up many times. This rearrangement joins TRBV7-2 to TRBJ2-2; 7 nucleotides agree with TRBD1. V lost 4 bases to trimming and J lost 5 bases; unmatched junction nucleotides: 10. Germline lookup yields CDR1 SGHTA and CDR2 FQGNSA. This CDR3 spans 16 amino acids. The CDR3: CASSWDQTGRTGELFF. CDR3 bases: TGTGCCAGCAGCTGGGATCAGACAGGGAGAACCGGGGAGCTGTTTTTT.

This clonotype was counted at least ten times. The chain couples TRBV6-1 to TRBJ2-5; 9 bases fit TRBD1. Germline V lookup: CDR1 MNHNS, CDR2 SASEGT. The J segment lost 1 base and the V segment lost 6 bases, leaving 12 bases of the junction unmatched. The CDR3 is 17 amino acids. CDR3 nucleotides: TGTGCCAGCAGCCTAACCTTGACAGGGGGAAGCCAAGAGACCCAGTACTTC. Residues: CASSLTLTGGSQETQYF.